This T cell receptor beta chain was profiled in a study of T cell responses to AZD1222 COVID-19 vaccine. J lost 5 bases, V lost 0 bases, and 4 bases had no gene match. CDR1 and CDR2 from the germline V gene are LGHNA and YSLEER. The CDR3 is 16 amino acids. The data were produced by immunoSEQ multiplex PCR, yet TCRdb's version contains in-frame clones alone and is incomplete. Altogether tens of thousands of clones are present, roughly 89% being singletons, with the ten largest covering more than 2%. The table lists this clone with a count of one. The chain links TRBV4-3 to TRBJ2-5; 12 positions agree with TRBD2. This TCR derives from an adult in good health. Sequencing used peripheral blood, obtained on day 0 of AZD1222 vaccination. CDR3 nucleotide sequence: TGCGCCAGCAGCCAAGAGACTAGCGGGAGAGGTGAGACCCAGTACTTC. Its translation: CASSQETSGRGETQYF.